The entry that follows covers one TCR beta chain sequence. Its antigen is unidentified. The data derive from a study of cytomegalovirus exposure and HLA in healthy donors. General observations from the study: An ancestry cluster, one associated with Asian ancestry, reportedly showed fewer N-insertions than the approximately 700-donor mean in a later analysis. TCR beta sequences reportedly predicted the HLA-A and HLA-B alleles of most subjects accurately. Sequencing likely produced, as an artifact, a cluster of highly shared sequence variants. V- and J-gene trimming of TCR beta was linked (in a later analysis) to a missense DCLRE1C variant.

Use of 60 Vbeta and 13 Jbeta primers characterized the PCR. Clones were sequenced by immunoSEQ multiplex PCR, and TCRdb holds only the in-frame ones, with some missing. The sample has some 150,000 clones, approximately 80% seen once. The sequenced sample consisted of PBMCs. The source of this sequence is a man aged 30-40 years in good health and CMV-seropositive.

CDR3 in amino acids: CASSPWGVGDTGELFF. The DNA of the CDR3 is TGTGCCAGCAGTCCCTGGGGGGTAGGGGACACCGGGGAGCTGTTTTTT. The chain combines TRBV27 with TRBJ2-2, with D possibly being TRBD2 (6 bases). This CDR3 has 16 amino acids. CDR1 is MNHEY, CDR2 SMNVEV, per germline (reference sequence). The V end lost 5 bases, the J end lost 3 bases, and 16 bases lay between the germline ends.